Below, one T cell receptor (beta chain) is given with its context. What it recognizes is unknown. One entry per CDR3 protein, called by TCRdb with MiXCR from the reads. The sample comprises around 540,000 distinct CDR3 sequences, roughly a third of which are singletons, and roughly 15% rests with the top ten. The entry originates in a study of T cell repertoires in cytomegalovirus infection. Study in general: In the study, CMV epitopes included recently identified HLA-C-restricted and well-studied HLA-B-restricted ones. A matching HLA type, together with CMV infection, was signaled by public TCR beta signatures. Study-wide findings and caveats: CMV-specific HLA-C-restricted TCR beta clonotypes dominated the ex vivo response. Pooled public TCR beta family frequency picked out CMV carriers with the relevant HLA.

The junction had 9 bases not matched to a gene; V was cut back by 5 bases and J by 3 bases. The CDR3 consists of 17 residues. In germline, CDR1 is LGHNT, CDR2 FRNRAP. Specimen: cultured PBMCs, collected from culture after CMV antigen stimulation. The origin of this receptor is a human donor in good health (CMV status not recorded). Some clones in this sample may be carry-over from other donors' samples. This rearrangement joins TRBV12-5 to TRBJ2-2; TRBD2 aligns across 10 bases. Here the CDR3 DNA reads TGTGCTAGTGGTCCGCCCAATCTAGCGGGAGACACCGGGGAGCTGTTTTTT. It codes for CASGPPNLAGDTGELFF.